This T cell receptor beta chain was obtained from a study of T cell repertoires in cytomegalovirus infection. Across the study: Matching HLA type, along with CMV infection, was indicated by public TCR beta signatures.

J lost 5 bases, V lost 4 bases, and 6 bases had no gene match. The CDR3 spans 15 residues. Germline V gene lookup returns CDR1 MNHNY and CDR2 SVGAGI (reference sequence). This clonotype turned up a few times. Its target is unknown. TCRdb re-called the reads through MiXCR, storing one row per CDR3 protein. The sample includes around 530,000 distinct CDR3 sequences, about 30% of them seen just once. Findings and caveats of the study: Carriers of CMV and the relevant HLA type were discriminated by public TCR beta frequency. The ex vivo response was dominated by HLA-C-restricted CMV-specific TCR beta clonotypes.

The chain uses TRBV6-6 and TRBJ2-7, with 12 bases that match TRBD2. Sequencing input: PBMCs. The receptor's source is a human donor in good health (CMV status not recorded). Some clones in this sample may be carry-over from other donors' samples. DNA of the CDR3: TGTGCCAGCAGTTCGACTAGCGGGAGACTGGACGAGCAGTACGTC. Protein sequence: CASSSTSGRLDEQYV.